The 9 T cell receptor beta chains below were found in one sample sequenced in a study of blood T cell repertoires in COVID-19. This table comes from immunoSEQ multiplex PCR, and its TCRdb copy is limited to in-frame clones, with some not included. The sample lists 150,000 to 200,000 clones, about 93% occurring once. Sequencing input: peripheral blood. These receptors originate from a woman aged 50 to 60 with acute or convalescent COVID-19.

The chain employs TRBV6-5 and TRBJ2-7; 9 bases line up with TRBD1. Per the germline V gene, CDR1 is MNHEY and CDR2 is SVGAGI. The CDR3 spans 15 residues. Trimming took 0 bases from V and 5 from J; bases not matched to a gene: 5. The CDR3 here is CASSYSWDRVNEQYF. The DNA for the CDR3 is TGTGCCAGCAGTTACTCGTGGGACAGGGTTAACGAGCAGTACTTC.

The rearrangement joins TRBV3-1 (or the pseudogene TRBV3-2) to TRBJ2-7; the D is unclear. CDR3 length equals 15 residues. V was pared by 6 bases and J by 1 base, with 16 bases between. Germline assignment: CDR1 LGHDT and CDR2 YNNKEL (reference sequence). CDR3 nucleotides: TGTGCCAGCAGTTCTGCCGGTCCTAGATCCTACGAGCAGTACTTC. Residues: CASSSAGPRSYEQYF.

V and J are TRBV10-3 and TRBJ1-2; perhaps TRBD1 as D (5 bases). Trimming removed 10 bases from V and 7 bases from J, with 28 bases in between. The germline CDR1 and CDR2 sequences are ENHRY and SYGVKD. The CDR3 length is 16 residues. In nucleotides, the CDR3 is TGTGCCACTGAGGTGGCAGGGTCCCGGGTTGTTGGTGGCTACACCTTC. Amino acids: CATEVAGSRVVGGYTF.

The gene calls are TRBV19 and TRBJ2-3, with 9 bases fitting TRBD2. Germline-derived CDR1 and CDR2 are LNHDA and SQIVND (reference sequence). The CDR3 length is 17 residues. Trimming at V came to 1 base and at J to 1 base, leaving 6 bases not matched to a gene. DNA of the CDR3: TGTGCCAGTAGTATAGGGACTCGGACTAGCGGCACAGATACGCAGTATTTT. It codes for CASSIGTRTSGTDTQYF.

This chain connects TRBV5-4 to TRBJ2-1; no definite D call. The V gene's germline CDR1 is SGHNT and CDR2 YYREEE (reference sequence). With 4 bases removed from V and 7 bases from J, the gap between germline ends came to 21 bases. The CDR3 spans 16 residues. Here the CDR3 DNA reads TGTGCCAGCAGCGCATCGTGGCCGCTTAGCCGGAATGAGCAGTTCTTC. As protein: CASSASWPLSRNEQFF.

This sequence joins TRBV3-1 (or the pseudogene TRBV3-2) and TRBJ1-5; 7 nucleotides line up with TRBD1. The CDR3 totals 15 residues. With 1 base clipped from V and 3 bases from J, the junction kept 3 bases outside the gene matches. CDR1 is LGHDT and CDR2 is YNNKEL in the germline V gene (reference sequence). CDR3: CASSQGTGINQPQHF. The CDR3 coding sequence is TGTGCCAGCAGCCAAGGGACAGGTATCAATCAGCCCCAGCATTTT.

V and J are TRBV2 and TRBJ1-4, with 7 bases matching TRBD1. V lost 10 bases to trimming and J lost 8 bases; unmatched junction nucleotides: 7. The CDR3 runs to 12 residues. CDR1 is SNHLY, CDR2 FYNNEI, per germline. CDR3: CAIQGDGEKLFF. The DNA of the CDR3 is TGTGCCATTCAGGGGGACGGGGAAAAACTGTTTTTT. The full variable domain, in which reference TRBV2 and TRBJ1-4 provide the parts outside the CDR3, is EPEVTQTPSHQVTQMGQEVILRCVPISNHLYFYWYRQILGQKVEFLVSFYNNEISEKSEIFDDQFSVERPDGSNFTLKIRSTKLEDSAMYFCAIQGDGEKLFFGSGTQLSVL.

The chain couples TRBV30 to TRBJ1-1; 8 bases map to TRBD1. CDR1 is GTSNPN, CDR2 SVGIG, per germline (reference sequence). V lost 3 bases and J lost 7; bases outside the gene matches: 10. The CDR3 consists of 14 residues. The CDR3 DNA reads TGTGCCTGGAGGATACAGGGGGGACCCCTTGAAGCTTTCTTT. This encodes CAWRIQGGPLEAFF.

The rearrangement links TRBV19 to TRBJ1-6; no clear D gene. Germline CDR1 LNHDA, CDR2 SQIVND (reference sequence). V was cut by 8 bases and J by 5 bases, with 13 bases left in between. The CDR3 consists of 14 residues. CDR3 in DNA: TGTGCCAGTGGGAAACGGGAGAATAATTCACCCCTCCACTTT. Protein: CASGKRENNSPLHF.